This record covers a single TCR beta chain. These data belong to a study of shared T cell receptors in the human thymus. Generated by immunoSEQ multiplex PCR, the TCRdb table keeps only in-frame clones and is missing some. The profile shows approximately 730,000 clones, approximately 85% of them singletons. The data also belong to a second study, concerning human thymus T cells. According to that study: Thymic material originated from resections removed in the course of corrective heart surgery.

The sample comprised thymocytes. The sequence came from a girl under three years old with a congenital heart defect.

CDR3 loop: CASSKIPSGLADNEQFF. As DNA, the CDR3 is TGCGCCAGCAGCAAAATTCCTTCCGGACTAGCGGACAATGAGCAGTTCTTC. This chain connects TRBV5-1 to TRBJ2-1; 10 positions match TRBD2. V shed 4 bases, J shed 5 bases, and the junction held 12 bases outside the gene matches. There are 17 residues in the CDR3. CDR1 is SGHRS and CDR2 is YFSETQ in the germline V gene. The full variable domain, with the rest looked up from reference TRBV5-1 and TRBJ2-1, is KAGVTQTPRYLIKTRGQQVTLSCSPISGHRSVSWYQQTPGQGLQFLFEYFSETQRNKGNFPGRFSGRQFSNSRSEMNVSTLELGDSALYLCASSKIPSGLADNEQFFGPGTRLTVL.